This TCR beta chain was found in a study of blood T cell repertoires in COVID-19. On the study more broadly: Donors in the United States, Italy and Spain gave samples during acute or convalescent COVID-19. T cells, B-cell-depleted T cells, or PBMCs provided the cDNA or gDNA that served as material.

Per the authors' pipeline: Estimates of nucleated cell counts were drawn from the amplification of reference gene primers. Sequencing used immunoSEQ multiplex PCR; TCRdb keeps in-frame clones, though not all of them. V and J calls and clone size come straight from that table; D and trimming were deduced from the DNA. The data hold 130,000 or so clones, with roughly nine tenths observed a single time. V gave up 5 bases and J gave up 0 bases; unmatched junction bases: 3. In germline, CDR1 is SSHAT, CDR2 FNYEAQ (reference sequence). This CDR3 has 15 residues. In Seattle, patients joined the study during active infection and were tracked longitudinally.

V gene TRBV7-7 combines with J gene TRBJ2-5, with 10 positions matching TRBD2. The TCR was taken from a woman between 65 and 79 years old with COVID-19, enrolled during active disease. The sample was peripheral blood. The CDR3 region has the DNA TGTGCCAGCAGCCCGAGCGGGGGGGACCAAGAGACCCAGTACTTC. Translated, it gives CASSPSGGDQETQYF.